This T cell receptor (beta chain) was profiled in a study of CD8+CD57+ T cells in acquired aplastic anemia. Study results and caveats: Patients and controls had in common 25 to 30 CD8+ CDR3 sequences. For CD8+ Simpson's diversity, patients and controls showed no significant difference.

The table lists this clonotype with a few counts. No antigen is known for it. This CDR3 has 12 amino acids. CDR1 and CDR2 from the germline V gene are SEHNR and FQNEAQ (reference sequence). V gave up 11 bases and J gave up 5 bases; unmatched junction bases: 4. The authors sequenced patients whose flow cytometry had shown CD8+CD57+ cell expansion. Patients, without exception, had severe acquired aplastic anemia. Untreated patients provided the blood samples, with no therapy given before sampling. Profiles of TCR beta VDJ and CDR3 were generated from a genomic DNA template. Via MiXCR, TCRdb re-called the reads, giving one row per CDR3 protein. The sample yields 260,000 or so distinct CDR3 sequences, approximately 86% seen once.

The TCR originated in a human donor with aplastic anemia. Sequenced input: sorted CD4+, CD8+, or CD8+CD57+ T cells (not recorded which) from PBMCs. The V and J genes are TRBV7-9 and TRBJ2-5; 11 bases agree with TRBD1. CDR3 nucleotides: TGTGCCGGACAGGGGGCCGAGGAGACCCAGTACTTC. Amino acids: CAGQGAEETQYF.